This T cell receptor beta chain emerged from a study of T cells in narcolepsy. For the study at large: Enrolled donors included narcolepsy type 1 or type 2 patients and healthy controls.

Trimming removed 4 bases from V and 0 bases from J, with 14 bases in between. Per germline, CDR1 SGDLS and CDR2 YYNGEE. This CDR3 region has 15 residues. Using immunoSEQ multiplex PCR, the repertoire was profiled, and TCRdb retains in-frame clones only, with some absent. The sample records approximately 31,000 clones, about four fifths being singletons. Whole-study results and caveats: No autoreactive T cell clone sequences appeared in some memory CD4+ repertoires. Autoreactive clonotypes reportedly recurred in blood of same and different patients, not controls.

To note about this clone: Its specificity is not known.

The chain uses TRBV9 and TRBJ2-7; D might be TRBD1 or TRBD2, each matching 5 bases. The sequence was collected from a human donor with narcolepsy. Material for sequencing was CD45RA- memory CD4+ T cells from PBMCs. The CDR3 is CASSLYEGSSYEQYF. The CDR3 DNA is TGTGCCAGCAGCCTTTATGAGGGGAGCTCCTACGAGCAGTACTTC.